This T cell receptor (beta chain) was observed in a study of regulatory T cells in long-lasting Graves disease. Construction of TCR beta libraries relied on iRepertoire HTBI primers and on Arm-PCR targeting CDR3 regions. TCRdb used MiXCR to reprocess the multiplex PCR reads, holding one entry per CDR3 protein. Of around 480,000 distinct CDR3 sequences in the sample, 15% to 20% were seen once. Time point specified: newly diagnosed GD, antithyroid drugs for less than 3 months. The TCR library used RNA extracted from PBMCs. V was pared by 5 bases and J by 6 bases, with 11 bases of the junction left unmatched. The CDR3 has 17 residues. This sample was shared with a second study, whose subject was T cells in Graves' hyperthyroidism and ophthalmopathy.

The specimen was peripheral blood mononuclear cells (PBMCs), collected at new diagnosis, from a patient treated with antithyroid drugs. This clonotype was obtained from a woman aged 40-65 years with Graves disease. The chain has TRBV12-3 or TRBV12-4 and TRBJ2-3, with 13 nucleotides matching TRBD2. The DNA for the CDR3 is TGTGCCAGCAGTCTCGGGACTAGCGGGGCCAGAAGGGATACGCAGTATTTT. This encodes CASSLGTSGARRDTQYF.